This T cell receptor beta chain was profiled in a study of shared clonotypes between healthy human individuals. Study findings and constraints: The naive CD4 repertoires of a handful of donors were compared, and around 4.7% of clonotypes were shared.

Comment on this clone: Its antigen is unknown.

The CDR3 length is 15 residues. Germline V gene data show CDR1 as KGHSH and CDR2 as LQKENI. J was trimmed by 5 bases and V by 3 bases; bases with no gene match: 9. The data were produced by immunoSEQ multiplex PCR, yet TCRdb's version contains in-frame clones alone and is incomplete. The sample has 2 million to 2.5 million clones, under 97% seen once. This receptor was taken from a young man in good health. V and J are TRBV18 and TRBJ2-7; 8 bases line up with TRBD1. Sequenced material: naive CD4+ T cells sorted from blood. Subset of the sample: CD45RA+ positively selected. CDR3 loop: CASSPSQGAVHEQYF. CDR3 bases: TGTGCCAGCTCACCGTCTCAGGGGGCTGTCCACGAGCAGTACTTC.